What follows are 7 T cell receptor beta chains derived from one specimen sequenced in a study of T cells after yellow fever vaccination. MiXCR, run by TCRdb on the 5' RACE reads, gives a single entry per CDR3 protein. Among 150,000 to 200,000 distinct CDR3 sequences, approximately 6.8% were seen once, and the ten largest hold more than 2.5%. The specimen was CD4+ T cells sorted from PBMCs, collected around 5 days after the first yellow fever vaccination. These receptors came from a man aged 18 to 30 who received the YFV17D yellow fever vaccine.

The sample holds a few counts of this clonotype. The genes are TRBV20-1 and TRBJ1-1; D perhaps matches TRBD1 (6 bases). The CDR3 sequence is 10 residues long. Trimming removed 7 bases from V and 9 bases from J, with 12 bases in between. Germline V gene data show CDR1 as DFQATT and CDR2 as SNEGSKA (reference sequence). In DNA form, the CDR3 reads TGCAGTGTAGGGGGAGAAAAAGCTTTCTTT. This codes for CSVGGEKAFF.

This chain connects TRBV5-1 to TRBJ2-3, with D possibly matching TRBD2 (5 bases). V shed 0 bases and J shed 3 bases, with 8 bases lying between them. CDR1 is SGHRS, CDR2 YFSETQ, per germline. The CDR3 loop spans 14 amino acids. CDR3 sequence (DNA): TGCGCCAGCAGCTTGGCAACGGGGACAGATACGCAGTATTTT. Encoded protein: CASSLATGTDTQYF.

V usage is TRBV18 and J usage is TRBJ2-7; D may be TRBD1 or TRBD2 (5 bases each). Per the germline V gene, CDR1 is KGHSH and CDR2 is LQKENI. Trimming removed 3 bases from V and 10 bases from J, with 16 bases in between. The CDR3 loop spans 13 amino acids. The CDR3 protein is CASSPGVVGEQYF. CDR3 coding DNA: TGTGCCAGCTCACCCGGGGTGGTGGGGGAACAGTACTTC.

This chain links TRBV4-1 with TRBJ2-5; D gene unclear. The V end was cut by 4 bases, the J end by 1 base, with 10 bases between. This CDR3 has 14 residues. Germline loops: CDR1 MGHRA, CDR2 YSYEKL. The CDR3 loop is CASSLDPSQETQYF. In DNA form, the CDR3 reads TGCGCCAGCAGCCTCGACCCCAGCCAAGAGACCCAGTACTTC.

The chain has TRBV24-1 and TRBJ1-2; no clear D gene. The CDR3 has 16 amino acids. Germline V CDR1 and CDR2: KGHDR, SFDVKD. V lost 3 bases and J lost 2, with 15 bases in between. CDR3 bases: TGTGCCACCAGTGATCATAACTCGGAGGGAAACTATGGCTACACCTTC. It codes for CATSDHNSEGNYGYTF.

About this clonotype itself: A read error may be the cause here, since a much bigger clone is one base away. The chain recombines TRBV7-9 with TRBJ2-3; D not certain. CDR3 size: 14 residues. Germline assignment: CDR1 SEHNR and CDR2 FQNEAQ (reference sequence). CDR3 DNA: TGTGCCAGCAGCCGGTCCCTGAGCATAGATACGCAGTATTTT. The encoded protein is CASSRSLSIDTQYF.

The table lists this clonotype with many counts. The rearrangement links TRBV4-2 to TRBJ2-1; D ambiguous. Germline V gene lookup returns CDR1 LGHNA and CDR2 YNFKEQ. V lost 1 base to trimming and J lost 10 bases, with 11 bases between them. The CDR3 spans 13 residues. The CDR3 DNA sequence: TGTGCCAGCAGCCAAGGAACACTTGGAGAGCAGTTCTTC. Amino acids: CASSQGTLGEQFF.